At least ten counts were recorded for the clone carrying this T cell receptor beta chain. Its cognate antigen is unknown. No ophthalmopathy progression within 18 months constituted stable Graves' hyperthyroidism. The entry originates in a study of T cells in Graves' hyperthyroidism and ophthalmopathy. Study-level information: Upon initial diagnosis and before any treatment, peripheral blood was collected. Study-wide results and limits: With a median lead of about six months before onset, the model predicted ophthalmopathy.

Authors of the study amplified TCR beta CDR3 regions from RNA transcripts. HTBI primers were used for first-round RT-PCR of the TCR CDR3. TCRdb analysed the multiplex PCR reads with MiXCR anew, one entry per CDR3 protein. Here the sample spans more than 550,000 distinct CDR3 sequences, roughly 17% being singletons. Germline V gene sequence: CDR1 SGHRS, CDR2 YFSETQ. This CDR3 comprises 14 residues. V was shortened by 4 bases and J by 1 base, with 11 bases between the two germline ends. This chain joins TRBV5-1 and TRBJ1-1; the D is unclear. Material for sequencing was blood. This clonotype was sampled from a man between 45 and 60 years old with Graves' hyperthyroidism. The CDR3 is CASSPAPANTEAFF. CDR3 DNA sequence: TGCGCCAGCAGCCCGGCACCGGCGAACACTGAAGCTTTCTTT.